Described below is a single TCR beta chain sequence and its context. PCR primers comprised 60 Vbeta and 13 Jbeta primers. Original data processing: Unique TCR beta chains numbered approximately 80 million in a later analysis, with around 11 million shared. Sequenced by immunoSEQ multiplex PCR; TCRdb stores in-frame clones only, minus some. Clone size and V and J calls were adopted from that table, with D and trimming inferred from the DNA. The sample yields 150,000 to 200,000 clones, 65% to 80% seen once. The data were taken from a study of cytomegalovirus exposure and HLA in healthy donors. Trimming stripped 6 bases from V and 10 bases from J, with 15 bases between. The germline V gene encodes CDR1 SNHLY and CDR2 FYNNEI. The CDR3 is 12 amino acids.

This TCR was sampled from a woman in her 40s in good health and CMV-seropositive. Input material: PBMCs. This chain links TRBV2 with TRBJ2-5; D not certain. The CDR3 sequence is CASSRPGVVQYF. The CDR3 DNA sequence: TGTGCCAGCAGCCGACCTGGAGTAGTCCAGTACTTC.